The present entry profiles one T cell receptor beta chain with its context. Its antigen is undetermined. This record comes from a study of CD8 T cells in ankylosing spondylitis. One entry per CDR3 protein results from TCRdb running MiXCR on the 5' RACE reads. The repertoire holds 200,000 to 250,000 distinct CDR3 sequences, roughly 10% seen once, with approximately 20% in the top ten. Study observations and caveats: What appeared characteristic of ankylosing spondylitis blood was a TCR beta motif of several highly homologous variants. Clones linked to disease were reported to show significant enrichment in matched ankylosing spondylitis synovial fluid.

The CDR3 consists of 17 residues. CDR1 and CDR2 from the germline V gene are KGHSH and LQKENI. Trimming removed 2 bases from V and 4 bases from J; junction bases left unmatched: 9. Sequencing input: blood, either unsorted or a sorted T cell fraction (not recorded which). The chain carries TRBV18 and TRBJ2-5, with 11 nucleotides matching TRBD1. The TCR originated in a male donor with ankylosing spondylitis or in good health (not recorded which). The CDR3 nucleotides are TGTGCCAGCTCACCAAACCCCGGGACAGGGGGAGGAGAGACCCAGTACTTC. The encoded protein is CASSPNPGTGGGETQYF.